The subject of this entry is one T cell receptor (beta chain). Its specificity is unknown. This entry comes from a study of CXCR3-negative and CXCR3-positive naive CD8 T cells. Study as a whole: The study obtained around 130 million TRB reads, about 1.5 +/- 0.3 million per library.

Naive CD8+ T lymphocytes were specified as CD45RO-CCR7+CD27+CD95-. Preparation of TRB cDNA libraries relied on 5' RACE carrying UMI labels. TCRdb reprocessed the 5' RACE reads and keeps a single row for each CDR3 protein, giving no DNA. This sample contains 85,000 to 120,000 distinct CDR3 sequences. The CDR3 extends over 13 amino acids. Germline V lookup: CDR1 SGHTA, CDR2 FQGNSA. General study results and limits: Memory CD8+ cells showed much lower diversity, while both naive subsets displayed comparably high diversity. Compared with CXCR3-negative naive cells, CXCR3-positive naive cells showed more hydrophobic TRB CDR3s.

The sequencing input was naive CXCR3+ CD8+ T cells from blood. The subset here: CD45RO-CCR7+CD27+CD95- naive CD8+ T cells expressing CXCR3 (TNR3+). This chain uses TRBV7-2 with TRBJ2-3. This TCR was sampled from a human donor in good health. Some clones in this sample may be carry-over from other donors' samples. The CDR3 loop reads CASSLVGADTQYF. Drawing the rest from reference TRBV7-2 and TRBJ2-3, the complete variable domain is GAGVSQSPSNKVTEKGKDVELRCDPISGHTALYWYRQSLGQGLEFLIYFQGNSAPDKSGLPSDRFSAERTGGSVSTLTIQRTQQEDSAVYLCASSLVGADTQYFGPGTRLTVL.